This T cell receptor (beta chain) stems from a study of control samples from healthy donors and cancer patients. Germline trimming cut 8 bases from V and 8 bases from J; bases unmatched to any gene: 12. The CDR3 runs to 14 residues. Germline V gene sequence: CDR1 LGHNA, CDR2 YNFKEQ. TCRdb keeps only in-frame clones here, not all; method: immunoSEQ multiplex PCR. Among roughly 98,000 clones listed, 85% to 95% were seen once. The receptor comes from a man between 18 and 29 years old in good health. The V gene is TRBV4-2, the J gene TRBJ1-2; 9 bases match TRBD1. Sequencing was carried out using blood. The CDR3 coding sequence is TGTGCCAGCGACCCGGGACAGGGACCTCGCGGCTACACCTTC. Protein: CASDPGQGPRGYTF.